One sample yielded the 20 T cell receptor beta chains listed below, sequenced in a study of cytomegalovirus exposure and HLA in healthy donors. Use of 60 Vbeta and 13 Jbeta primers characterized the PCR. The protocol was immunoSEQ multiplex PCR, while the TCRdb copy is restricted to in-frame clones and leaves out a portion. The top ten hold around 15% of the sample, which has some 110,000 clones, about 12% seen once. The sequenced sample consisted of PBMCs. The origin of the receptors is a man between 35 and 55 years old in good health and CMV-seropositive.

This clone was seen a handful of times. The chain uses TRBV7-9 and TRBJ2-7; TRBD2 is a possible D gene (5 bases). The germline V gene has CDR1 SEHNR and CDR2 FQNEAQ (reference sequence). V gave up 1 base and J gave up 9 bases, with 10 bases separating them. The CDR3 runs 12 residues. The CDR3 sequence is CASSLEGVGQYF. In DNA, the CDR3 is TGTGCCAGCAGCTTAGAGGGAGTGGGGCAGTACTTC.

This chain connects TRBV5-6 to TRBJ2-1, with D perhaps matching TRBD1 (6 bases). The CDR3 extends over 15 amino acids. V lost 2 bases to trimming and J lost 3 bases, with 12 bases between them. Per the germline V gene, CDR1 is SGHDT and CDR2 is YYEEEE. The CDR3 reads CASSLLRGSYNEQFF. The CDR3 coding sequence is TGTGCCAGCAGCTTATTGAGGGGGAGCTACAATGAGCAGTTCTTC.

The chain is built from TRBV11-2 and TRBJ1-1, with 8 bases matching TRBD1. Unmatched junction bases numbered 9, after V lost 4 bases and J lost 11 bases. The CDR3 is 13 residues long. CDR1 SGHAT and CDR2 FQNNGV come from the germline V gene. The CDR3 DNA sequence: TGTGCCAGCAGCTCGCAGGGGGCGGGTTTGGCTTTCTTT. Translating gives CASSSQGAGLAFF.

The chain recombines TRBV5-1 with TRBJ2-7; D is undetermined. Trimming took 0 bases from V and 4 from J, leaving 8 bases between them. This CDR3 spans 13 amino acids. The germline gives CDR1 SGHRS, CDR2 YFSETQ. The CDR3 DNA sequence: TGCGCCAGCAGCTTGGCAGGCCGGTACGAGCAGTACTTC. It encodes CASSLAGRYEQYF.

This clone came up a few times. The CDR3 is CASSQEWPSGVGTDTQYF. Here the CDR3 DNA reads TGTGCCAGCAGCCAAGAATGGCCTAGCGGAGTTGGGACAGATACGCAGTATTTT. The rearrangement uses TRBV14 and TRBJ2-3; 7 nucleotides agree with TRBD2. The trim removed 0 bases at V and 3 bases at J, leaving 12 bases unmatched. Germline assignment: CDR1 SGHDN and CDR2 FVKESK. The CDR3 consists of 18 residues.

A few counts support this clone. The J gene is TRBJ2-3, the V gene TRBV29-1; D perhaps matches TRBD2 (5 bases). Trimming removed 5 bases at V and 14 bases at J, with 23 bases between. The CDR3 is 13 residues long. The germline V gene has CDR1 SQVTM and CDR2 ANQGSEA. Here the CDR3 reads CSVLRPDMAAGYF. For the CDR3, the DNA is TGCAGCGTTCTTCGTCCCGACATGGCCGCGGGGTATTTT.

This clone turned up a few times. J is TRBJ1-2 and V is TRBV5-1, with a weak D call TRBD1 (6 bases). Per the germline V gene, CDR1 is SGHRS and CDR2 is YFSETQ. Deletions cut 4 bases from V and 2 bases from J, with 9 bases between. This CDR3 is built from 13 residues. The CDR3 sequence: CASSDQGNYGYTF. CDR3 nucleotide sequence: TGCGCCAGCAGCGACCAGGGGAACTATGGCTACACCTTC.

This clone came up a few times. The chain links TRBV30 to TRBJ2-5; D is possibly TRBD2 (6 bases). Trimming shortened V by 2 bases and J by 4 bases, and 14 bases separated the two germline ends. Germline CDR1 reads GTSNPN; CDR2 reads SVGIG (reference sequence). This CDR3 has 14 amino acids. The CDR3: CAWSMETRVETQYF. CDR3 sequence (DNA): TGTGCCTGGAGTATGGAGACTAGGGTAGAGACCCAGTACTTC.

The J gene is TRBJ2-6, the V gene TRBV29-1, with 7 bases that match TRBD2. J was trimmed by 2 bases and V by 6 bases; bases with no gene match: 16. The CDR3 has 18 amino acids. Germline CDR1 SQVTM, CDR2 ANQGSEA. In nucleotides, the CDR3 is TGCAGCGTGCCCCTTGGGGCGGGAGTTATCACTGGGGCCAACGTCCTGACTTTC. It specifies CSVPLGAGVITGANVLTF.

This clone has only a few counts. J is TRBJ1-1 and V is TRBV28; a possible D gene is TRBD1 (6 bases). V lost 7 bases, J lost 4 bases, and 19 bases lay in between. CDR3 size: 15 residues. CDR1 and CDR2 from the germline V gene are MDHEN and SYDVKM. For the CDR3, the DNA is TGTGCCAGCACGCGGGTCGTGGGACAAACCACTGAAGCTTTCTTT. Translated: CASTRVVGQTTEAFF.

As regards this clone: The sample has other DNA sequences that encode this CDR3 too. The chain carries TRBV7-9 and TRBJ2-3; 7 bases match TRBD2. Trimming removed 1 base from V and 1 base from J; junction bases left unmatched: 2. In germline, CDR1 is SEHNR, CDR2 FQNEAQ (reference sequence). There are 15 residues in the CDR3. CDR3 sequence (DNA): TGTGCCAGCAGCTTAGATACTAGCGGCACAGATACGCAGTATTTT. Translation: CASSLDTSGTDTQYF.

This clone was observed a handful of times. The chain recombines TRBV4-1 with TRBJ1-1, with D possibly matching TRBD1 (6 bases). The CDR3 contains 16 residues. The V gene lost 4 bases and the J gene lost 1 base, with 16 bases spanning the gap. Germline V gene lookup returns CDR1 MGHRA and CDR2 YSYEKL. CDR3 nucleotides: TGCGCCAGCAGCCGTAGGCACAGGGAAGGGAACACTGAAGCTTTCTTT. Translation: CASSRRHREGNTEAFF.

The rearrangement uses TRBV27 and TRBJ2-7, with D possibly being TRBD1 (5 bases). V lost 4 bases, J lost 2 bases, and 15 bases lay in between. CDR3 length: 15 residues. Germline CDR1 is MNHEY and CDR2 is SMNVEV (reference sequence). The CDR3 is CASSSSGLDTYEQYF. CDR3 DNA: TGTGCCAGCAGTTCTTCAGGGCTTGATACCTACGAGCAGTACTTC.

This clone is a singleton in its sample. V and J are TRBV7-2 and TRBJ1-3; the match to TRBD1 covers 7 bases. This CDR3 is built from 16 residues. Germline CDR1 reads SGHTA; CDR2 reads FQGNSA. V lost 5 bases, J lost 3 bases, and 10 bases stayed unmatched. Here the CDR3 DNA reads TGTGCCAGCAGCCTCAGCGCAGGGGGTGGTGGAAACACCATATATTTT. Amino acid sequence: CASSLSAGGGGNTIYF.

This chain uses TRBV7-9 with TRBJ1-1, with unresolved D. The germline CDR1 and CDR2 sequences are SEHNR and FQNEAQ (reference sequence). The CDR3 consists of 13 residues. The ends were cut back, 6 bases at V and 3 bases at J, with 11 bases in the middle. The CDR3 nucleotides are TGTGCCAGCAGTACTAGGCGGGACACTGAAGCTTTCTTT. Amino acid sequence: CASSTRRDTEAFF.

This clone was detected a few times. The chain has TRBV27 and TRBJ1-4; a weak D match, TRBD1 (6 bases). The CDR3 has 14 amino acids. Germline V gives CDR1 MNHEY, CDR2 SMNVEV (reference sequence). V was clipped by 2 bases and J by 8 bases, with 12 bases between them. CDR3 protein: CASSLTRGSEKLFF. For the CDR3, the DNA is TGTGCCAGCAGTTTAACGAGGGGGAGCGAAAAACTGTTTTTT.

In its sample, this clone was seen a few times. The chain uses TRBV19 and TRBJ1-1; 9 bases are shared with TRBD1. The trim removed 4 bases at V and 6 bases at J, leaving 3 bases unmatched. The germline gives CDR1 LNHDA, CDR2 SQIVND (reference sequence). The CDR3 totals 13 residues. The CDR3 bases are TGTGCCAGTAGTACCACAGGGGGCTCTGAAGCTTTCTTT. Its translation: CASSTTGGSEAFF.

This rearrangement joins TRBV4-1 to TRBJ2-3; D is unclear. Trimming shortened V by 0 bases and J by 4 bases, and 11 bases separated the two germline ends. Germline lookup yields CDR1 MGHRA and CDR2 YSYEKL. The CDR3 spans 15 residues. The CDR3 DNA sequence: TGCGCCAGCAGCCAAGAACCCCAGGTTTCAGATACGCAGTATTTT. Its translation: CASSQEPQVSDTQYF.

The CDR3 here is CASSYRGNWAYEQYF. The CDR3 bases are TGTGCCAGCAGTTACAGGGGGAATTGGGCCTACGAGCAGTACTTC. J is TRBJ2-7 and V is TRBV6-5; weak D call: TRBD1 (6 bases). The V gene's germline CDR1 is MNHEY and CDR2 SVGAGI. The CDR3 spans 15 residues. Trimming took 2 bases from V and 2 from J, leaving 13 bases between them.

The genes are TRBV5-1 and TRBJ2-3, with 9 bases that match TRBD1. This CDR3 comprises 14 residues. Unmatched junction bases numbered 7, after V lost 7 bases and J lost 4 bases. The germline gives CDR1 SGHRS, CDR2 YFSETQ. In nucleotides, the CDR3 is TGCGCCAGCGCCACGGGACAGGGTGCAGATACGCAGTATTTT. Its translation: CASATGQGADTQYF.